What follows are 20 T cell receptor beta chains derived from one specimen sequenced in a study of cytomegalovirus exposure and HLA in healthy donors (dated by TCRdb to the late 2010s). The library was generated by the immunoSEQ multiplex PCR assay. For the multiplex PCR, a mixture combining 60 forward primers for TCR Vbeta segments and 13 reverse primers for TCR Jbeta segments was used. In its TCRdb copy, this immuneACCESS table keeps in-frame sequences only and misses some clones. Where compared with another copy, unresolved V genes explain less than half of these, and the others have no known cause. In all, the sample holds 200,000 or so clones, and 84% of those were seen once. The ten top clones hold 2% to 3% of the sample. The specimen sequenced was PBMCs. The receptor source for this set is a woman aged 45-65 years in good health and CMV-seropositive.

The chain links TRBV28 to TRBJ2-7; possibly TRBD2 for D (6 bases). The V and J ends lost 8 bases and 3 bases respectively, with 11 bases between them. This CDR3 is 12 amino acids long. The V gene's germline CDR1 is MDHEN and CDR2 SYDVKM. The CDR3 DNA reads TGTGCCAGCCGCGGGACCCTCTACGAGCAGTACTTC. This sequence encodes CASRGTLYEQYF.

CDR3 sequence (DNA): TGTGCCAGCAAAGGACAGGCCAACTATGGCTACACCTTC. Encoded protein: CASKGQANYGYTF. The V gene is TRBV2, the J gene TRBJ1-2, with 7 bases fitting TRBD1. Trimming took 7 bases from V and 2 from J; bases not matched to a gene: 4. CDR1 and CDR2 from the germline V gene are SNHLY and FYNNEI. The CDR3 extends over 13 amino acids.

V usage is TRBV29-1 and J usage is TRBJ2-5, with D perhaps TRBD2 (5 bases). Germline V gene lookup returns CDR1 SQVTM and CDR2 ANQGSEA. V was shortened by 2 bases and J by 4 bases, with 14 bases between the two germline ends. This CDR3 comprises 14 residues. CDR3 nucleotide sequence: TGCAGCGTTGAAAGGGTAGCGACCATAGAGACCCAGTACTTC. Encoded protein: CSVERVATIETQYF.

A few counts support this clone. The rearrangement joins TRBV6-5 to TRBJ2-1; D is uncertain. The CDR3 has 14 amino acids. CDR1 and CDR2 from the germline V gene are MNHEY and SVGAGI. Deletions cut 5 bases from V and 5 bases from J, with 13 bases between. CDR3 sequence: CASSEWSWDNEQFF. For the CDR3, the DNA is TGTGCCAGCAGTGAATGGAGTTGGGACAATGAGCAGTTCTTC.

The chain joins TRBV7-2 to TRBJ1-2; 9 nucleotides match TRBD1. This CDR3 has 14 amino acids. Germline trimming cut 5 bases from V and 6 bases from J; bases unmatched to any gene: 7. CDR1 SGHTA and CDR2 FQGNSA come from the germline V gene. CDR3 DNA: TGTGCCAGCAGCCCGCGGACAGGGGACCATGGCTACACCTTC. It translates to CASSPRTGDHGYTF.

As to this clone: Sequence at one end of the junction differs from germline and may be a read error. The J gene is TRBJ1-2, the V gene TRBV5-1, with a possible D match to TRBD1 (5 bases). Germline V lookup: CDR1 SGHRS, CDR2 YFSETQ. The CDR3 is 12 amino acids. CDR3 sequence reads: CASSLSGGSYTF. The CDR3 region has the DNA TGTGCCAGCAGCCTCAGCGGGGGGAGCTACACCTTC. Filled out from reference TRBV5-1 and TRBJ1-2, the complete variable domain reads KAGVTQTPRYLIKTRGQQVTLSCSPISGHRSVSWYQQTPGQGLQFLFEYFSETQRNKGNFPGRFSGRQFSNSRSEMNVSTLELGDSALYLCASSLSGGSYTFGSGTRLTVV.

The sample holds one count of this clone. The CDR3 reads CASSIGAGVGNQPQHF. As DNA, the CDR3 is TGTGCCAGTAGTATAGGGGCAGGGGTGGGGAATCAGCCCCAGCATTTT. The chain joins TRBV19 to TRBJ1-5; a possible D gene is TRBD1 (6 bases). Germline V gives CDR1 LNHDA, CDR2 SQIVND (reference sequence). The CDR3 is 16 residues long. Trimming removed 1 base from V and 4 bases from J, with 14 bases in between.

The table lists this clone with a few counts. V usage is TRBV2 and J usage is TRBJ2-4, with D perhaps matching TRBD2 (5 bases). V lost 11 bases, J lost 3 bases, and 17 bases lay in between. The germline V gene has CDR1 SNHLY and CDR2 FYNNEI. The CDR3 loop spans 14 amino acids. This CDR3 is CAVLESVGKNIQYF. DNA for the CDR3: TGTGCCGTACTAGAGTCCGTTGGCAAAAACATTCAGTACTTC.

CDR3 loop: CASSLVGVNQFF. CDR3 sequence (DNA): TGTGCCAGCAGCTTAGTTGGAGTCAACCAGTTCTTC. This rearrangement joins TRBV7-9 to TRBJ2-1; D is ambiguous. Germline values: CDR1 SEHNR, CDR2 FQNEAQ (reference sequence). This CDR3 spans 12 amino acids. V was clipped by 1 base and J by 13 bases, with 11 bases between them.

This clone occurred once. The rearrangement links TRBV4-2 to TRBJ2-4, with D tentatively TRBD1 (6 bases). The CDR3 covers 17 residues. The V end lost 1 base, the J end lost 0 bases, and 13 bases lay between the germline ends. Germline V CDR1 and CDR2: LGHNA, YNFKEQ. CDR3 amino acids: CASSQGEGGLAKNIQYF. The CDR3 DNA sequence: TGTGCCAGCAGCCAAGGGGAAGGGGGTTTAGCCAAAAACATTCAGTACTTC.

The chain uses TRBV6-5 and TRBJ1-2; TRBD1 matches at 7 bases. Germline CDR1 MNHEY, CDR2 SVGAGI. V lost 3 bases and J lost 5; bases outside the gene matches: 6. This CDR3 has 14 residues. CDR3 amino acids: CASSYYRGGYGYTF. Here the CDR3 DNA reads TGTGCCAGCAGTTATTACAGGGGTGGTTATGGCTACACCTTC.

This chain connects TRBV11-2 to TRBJ2-7, with D possibly being TRBD1 (6 bases). V was shortened by 6 bases and J by 4 bases, with 13 bases between the two germline ends. The CDR3 contains 13 residues. Germline lookup yields CDR1 SGHAT and CDR2 FQNNGV. The CDR3 here is CASSYGTFYEQYF. CDR3 sequence (DNA): TGTGCCAGCAGTTACGGGACATTTTACGAGCAGTACTTC.

The chain employs TRBV27 and TRBJ1-3; 7 positions agree with TRBD1. The length of the CDR3 is 16 residues. Looked up from germline, CDR1 is MNHEY and CDR2 is SMNVEV (reference sequence). Losses at the gene ends were 5 bases for V and 4 bases for J; bases not matched to a gene: 11. This CDR3 is CASSPRGTALGNTIYF. The CDR3 DNA is TGTGCCAGCAGTCCACGAGGGACAGCCCTGGGAAACACCATATATTTT.

The chain recombines TRBV5-8 with TRBJ1-6, with D possibly matching TRBD1 (6 bases). This CDR3 spans 14 amino acids. V gave up 5 bases and J gave up 2 bases, with 8 bases separating them. In germline, CDR1 is SGHTS, CDR2 YDEGEE. Here the CDR3 DNA reads TGTGCCAGCAGGACAGGAACCTATAATTCACCCCTCCACTTT. Translating gives CASRTGTYNSPLHF.

This chain uses TRBV9 with TRBJ1-1, with D uncertain. The CDR3 spans 14 residues. Per germline, CDR1 SGDLS and CDR2 YYNGEE. Between the trimmed V and J ends, which lost 0 bases and 4 bases, there was a span of 10 bases. The CDR3 region is CASSVVRVSTEAFF. In DNA, the CDR3 is TGTGCCAGCAGCGTAGTTCGGGTCAGCACTGAAGCTTTCTTT. Using reference TRBV9 and TRBJ1-1 for the parts outside the CDR3, the full variable domain is DSGVTQTPKHLITATGQRVTLRCSPRSGDLSVYWYQQSLDQGLQFLIQYYNGEERAKGNILERFSAQQFPDLHSELNLSSLELGDSALYFCASSVVRVSTEAFFGQGTRLTVV.

The V and J genes are TRBV7-2 and TRBJ2-7; TRBD1 aligns across 7 bases. V lost 4 bases to trimming and J lost 4 bases; unmatched junction nucleotides: 4. In germline, CDR1 is SGHTA, CDR2 FQGNSA. This CDR3 is built from 13 residues. The CDR3 DNA follows: TGTGCCAGCAGCTCCGAACAGGGGTACGAGCAGTACTTC. Amino acid sequence: CASSSEQGYEQYF.

The V gene is TRBV7-9, the J gene TRBJ1-3, with a tentative D call TRBD1 (6 bases). The V end lost 4 bases, the J end lost 0 bases, and 13 bases lay between the germline ends. The CDR3 is made up of 16 amino acids. Germline CDR1 and CDR2: SEHNR and FQNEAQ (reference sequence). The CDR3 DNA reads TGTGCCAGCAGCTCGTGGACAGCCAACTCTGGAAACACCATATATTTT. Its protein product is CASSSWTANSGNTIYF.

In the case of this clone: One end of the junction is discordant with germline, which a read error may explain. The chain carries TRBV7-9 and TRBJ1-1, with 9 positions matching TRBD1. Looked up from germline, CDR1 is SEHNR and CDR2 is FQNEAQ (reference sequence). This CDR3 is 15 amino acids long. This chain's CDR3 is CSSSYYRDRATEAFF. As DNA, the CDR3 is TGTTCCAGCAGCTACTACCGGGACAGGGCTACTGAAGCTTTCTTT.

Note on this clone: The same CDR3 also results from other DNA sequences found in this sample. The CDR3 is CASSLRLVREETQYF. The CDR3, as DNA: TGTGCCAGCAGCCTAAGACTAGTCCGGGAGGAGACCCAGTACTTC. The V gene is TRBV7-9, the J gene TRBJ2-5, with a weak D call TRBD2 (6 bases). Per the germline V gene, CDR1 is SEHNR and CDR2 is FQNEAQ (reference sequence). Trimming left V 5 bases short and J 5 bases short, with 18 bases between. CDR3 length equals 15 residues.

The V gene is TRBV29-1, the J gene TRBJ1-5; D unresolved. The germline V and J ends were trimmed by 4 bases and 6 bases, with 7 bases remaining between them. Germline CDR1 reads SQVTM; CDR2 reads ANQGSEA. This CDR3 is built from 11 residues. CDR3 loop: CSVGEVQPQHF. In DNA form, the CDR3 reads TGCAGCGTTGGCGAGGTTCAGCCCCAGCATTTT.